A selection of T cell receptor beta chains follows, all from one sample in a study of monozygotic twins with inflammatory bowel disease. TCRdb re-called the 5' RACE reads; every CDR3 protein appears as one record, without DNA. This repertoire includes about 350,000 distinct CDR3 sequences. The sequenced sample was blood. The receptors were gathered from a human donor with ulcerative colitis or Crohn's disease, or a healthy co-twin of an affected twin (not recorded which). Each CDR3 is given with its conserved first and last residue.

length: 14
V: TRBV4-1
J: TRBJ2-5
CDR3: CASSHTYWGETQYF

length: 12
V: TRBV9
J: TRBJ2-1
CDR3: CAGSADGNEQFF

length: 18
V: TRBV7-2
J: TRBJ2-1
CDR3: CASSLTGLAGSSYNEQFF

length: 15
V: TRBV6-5
J: TRBJ2-7
CDR3: CASSYNPGQGGEQYF

length: 12
V: TRBV30
J: TRBJ2-3
CDR3: CAWGRITDTQYF

length: 14
V: TRBV5-1
J: TRBJ1-1
CDR3: CASSYAGSNTEAFF

length: 16
V: TRBV20-1
J: TRBJ2-1
CDR3: CSARVQAGVGYNEQFF

length: 15
V: TRBV7-8
J: TRBJ2-6
CDR3: CASSRGDSGANVLTF

length: 13
V: TRBV12-3/TRBV12-4
J: TRBJ1-1
CDR3: CASSLALKTEAFF

length: 14
V: TRBV27
J: TRBJ2-7
CDR3: CASSFGTSAYEQYF

length: 14
V: TRBV20-1
J: TRBJ2-2
CDR3: CSARRAGLTGELFF

length: 13
V: TRBV3-1
J: TRBJ1-1
CDR3: CASSSRERTEAFF

length: 14
V: TRBV27
J: TRBJ1-5
CDR3: CASSRGLGNQPQHF

length: 13
V: TRBV11-2
J: TRBJ1-6
CDR3: CASSLEQYSPLHF

length: 13
V: TRBV27
J: TRBJ2-5
CDR3: CASSPMYQETQYF

length: 15
V: TRBV9
J: TRBJ2-7
CDR3: CATQGGTGDIYEQYF

length: 12
V: TRBV12-3/TRBV12-4
J: TRBJ2-1
CDR3: CASSLEFREQFF

length: 15
V: TRBV11-2
J: TRBJ2-3
CDR3: CASSPGLADTDTQYF

length: 14
V: TRBV11-1
J: TRBJ2-5
CDR3: CASSLPELGETQYF

length: 13
V: TRBV7-3
J: TRBJ2-3
CDR3: CASSSAGTDTQHF

length: 14
V: TRBV29-1
J: TRBJ2-1
CDR3: CSGRLAASSGEQFF

length: 13
V: TRBV29-1
J: TRBJ2-7
CDR3: CSVEDQRSYEQYF

length: 16
V: TRBV5-1
J: TRBJ2-1
CDR3: CASSRDRAPPYNEQFF

length: 15
V: TRBV14
J: TRBJ1-5
CDR3: CASSRQGRSNQPQHF

length: 14
V: TRBV29-1
J: TRBJ2-5
CDR3: CSVEVEGRSETQYF

length: 14
V: TRBV5-1
J: TRBJ1-5
CDR3: CASSLGQDNQPQHF

length: 16
V: TRBV28
J: TRBJ2-7
CDR3: CASSLLPGTGPYEQYF

length: 14
V: TRBV20-1
J: TRBJ2-7
CDR3: CSAAPVGSSYEQYF

length: 15
V: TRBV18
J: TRBJ2-5
CDR3: CASSPGRGIQETQYF

length: 20
V: TRBV6-1
J: TRBJ2-7
CDR3: CASMRGRPGLAGATSYEQYF

length: 15
V: TRBV6-5
J: TRBJ1-1
CDR3: CASSYSGGVNTEAFF

length: 14
V: TRBV12-3/TRBV12-4
J: TRBJ1-2
CDR3: CASTDGQPSDGYTF

length: 15
V: TRBV7-9
J: TRBJ2-5
CDR3: CASSLAGEYQETQYF

length: 13
V: TRBV20-1
J: TRBJ2-1
CDR3: CSTPGQGSDEQFF

length: 17
V: TRBV28
J: TRBJ1-1
CDR3: CASSFGPLPRGAAEAFF

length: 12
V: TRBV10-3
J: TRBJ1-2
CDR3: CAITRQGYGYTF

length: 13
V: TRBV2
J: TRBJ2-1
CDR3: CATSRDFNNEQFF

length: 16
V: TRBV5-1
J: TRBJ2-3
CDR3: CASSLAGKGGADTQYF

length: 17
V: TRBV7-9
J: TRBJ2-5
CDR3: CASSLWNSGGPRETQYF

length: 13
V: TRBV10-3
J: TRBJ2-7
CDR3: CAISESLGQGRYF

length: 15
V: TRBV12-3/TRBV12-4
J: TRBJ1-1
CDR3: CASSPGQGWDTEAFF

length: 15
V: TRBV7-2
J: TRBJ2-5
CDR3: CASSLDPSPQETQYF